These T cell receptor beta chains were read from a single sample in a study of shared clonotypes between healthy human individuals. This table comes from immunoSEQ multiplex PCR, and its TCRdb copy is limited to in-frame clones, with some not included. The table lists about 600,000 clones, 95% to 98% of them singletons. Specimen: naive CD8+ T cells sorted from blood. These TCRs come from a young man in good health. CDR3s include the opening cysteine and the closing phenylalanine or tryptophan. Each record gives: J gene, clone size, V gene, D gene, CDR3 protein, CDR3 DNA. The D gene is left open where the match is weak. The listing skips clone size in some rows; elsewhere it reads once, few, many or a size class.

TRBJ2-3,-,TRBV7-6,TRBD1,CASSLGQHTDTQYF,TGTGCCAGCAGCTTGGGACAGCACACAGATACGCAGTATTTT
TRBJ2-1,-,TRBV29-1,-,CSVDTAVAYNEQFF,TGCAGCGTTGACACCGCGGTGGCCTACAATGAGCAGTTCTTC
TRBJ2-1,-,TRBV5-1,-,CASSLGSVVLEQFF,TGCGCCAGCAGCTTGGGGTCTGTAGTATTAGAGCAGTTCTTC
TRBJ1-2,once,TRBV27,TRBD1,CASRQGAEGNYGYTF,TGTGCCAGCAGGCAGGGGGCAGAAGGGAACTATGGCTACACCTTC
TRBJ2-7,-,TRBV6-5,TRBD2,CASREGLAGNYEQYF,TGTGCCAGCAGGGAGGGACTAGCGGGAAACTACGAGCAGTACTTC
TRBJ2-5,-,TRBV5-1,TRBD1,CASSAGTGGKETQYF,TGCGCCAGCAGCGCCGGGACAGGGGGCAAAGAGACCCAGTACTTC
TRBJ1-4,-,TRBV2,-,CASSSTTSDEKLFF,TGTGCCAGCAGCTCGACAACTTCGGATGAAAAACTGTTTTTT
TRBJ1-5,once,TRBV7-2,-,CASSRARYNQPQHF,TGTGCCAGCAGCCGAGCACGGTATAATCAGCCCCAGCATTTT
TRBJ2-7,-,TRBV18,TRBD2,CASSPPASGYEQYF,TGTGCCAGCTCACCGCCGGCTAGCGGCTACGAGCAGTACTTC
TRBJ2-1,-,TRBV5-4,-,CASSLGVASSFDEQFF,TGTGCCAGCAGCTTGGGAGTTGCGTCGTCATTCGATGAGCAGTTCTTC
TRBJ2-5,-,TRBV14,TRBD2,CASSPLPGGGETQYF,TGTGCCAGCAGCCCACTTCCGGGAGGGGGAGAGACCCAGTACTTC
TRBJ1-2,-,TRBV18,TRBD1,CASSPRDRAEVESARGYTF,TGTGCCAGCTCACCACGGGACAGGGCGGAGGTTGAGTCTGCCCGCGGCTACACCTTC
TRBJ2-3,-,TRBV11-2,-,CASTLWGSTDTQYF,TGTGCCAGCACCCTCTGGGGTAGCACAGATACGCAGTATTTT
TRBJ2-7,-,TRBV5-8,-,CASSLVVTEQYF,TGTGCCAGCAGCTTGGTTGTCACGGAGCAGTACTTC
TRBJ1-1,-,TRBV18,-,CASSPPRPDEAFF,TGTGCCAGCTCACCACCGCGCCCAGATGAAGCTTTCTTT
TRBJ1-1,-,TRBV7-9,-,CASSQSKQGPTEAFF,TGTGCCAGCAGCCAGAGCAAACAGGGTCCCACTGAAGCTTTCTTT
TRBJ2-7,-,TRBV5-8,-,CASSSDRKYEQYF,TGTGCCAGCAGCTCTGACAGAAAATACGAGCAGTACTTC
TRBJ2-1,-,TRBV6-1,TRBD2,CASLGAGNEQFF,TGTGCCAGTTTAGGAGCGGGAAATGAGCAGTTCTTC
TRBJ2-1,-,TRBV11-2,-,CASTPLGLAINEQFF,TGTGCCAGCACCCCCCTTGGGCTAGCGATTAATGAGCAGTTCTTC
TRBJ1-1,-,TRBV7-6,-,CASRSNPGHDTEAFF,TGTGCCAGCAGAAGTAACCCGGGGCACGACACTGAAGCTTTCTTT
TRBJ2-3,-,TRBV27,TRBD2,CASIPGASGRADTQYF,TGTGCCAGCATCCCGGGGGCTAGCGGGAGGGCAGATACGCAGTATTTT
TRBJ2-3,-,TRBV9,TRBD1,CASSATGGLSDTQYF,TGTGCCAGCAGCGCCACAGGGGGCTTGTCAGATACGCAGTATTTT
TRBJ2-2,-,TRBV29-1,-,CSVDLNTGELFF,TGCAGCGTCGACCTGAACACCGGGGAGCTGTTTTTT
TRBJ2-7,-,TRBV4-2,-,CASSQEVISEQYF,TGTGCCAGCAGCCAAGAGGTGATTTCGGAGCAGTACTTC
TRBJ2-1,-,TRBV6-1,TRBD2,CASRERTSGFNNEQFF,TGTGCCAGCAGGGAAAGGACTAGCGGATTTAACAATGAGCAGTTCTTC
TRBJ2-1,-,TRBV7-9,TRBD2,CASSRPGNSGNNEQFF,TGTGCCAGCAGCCGACCGGGCAATAGCGGGAACAATGAGCAGTTCTTC
TRBJ2-1,-,TRBV4-3,-,CASSQQPYNEQFF,TGCGCCAGCAGCCAACAACCCTACAATGAGCAGTTCTTC
TRBJ2-1,-,TRBV7-2,-,CASSLADSPNYNEQFF,TGTGCCAGCAGCTTAGCCGACAGTCCTAATTACAATGAGCAGTTCTTC
TRBJ2-7,-,TRBV5-6,-,CASSPGTVYEQYF,TGTGCCAGCAGCCCAGGGACTGTCTACGAGCAGTACTTC
TRBJ2-1,-,TRBV4-2,TRBD2,CASSQPVLAGDTPSSYNEQFF,TGTGCCAGCAGCCAGCCGGTACTAGCGGGAGATACCCCGAGCTCCTACAATGAGCAGTTCTTC
TRBJ1-1,-,TRBV7-2,-,CASSLDGAPNTEAFF,TGTGCCAGCAGCCTGGACGGAGCGCCGAACACTGAAGCTTTCTTT
TRBJ2-2,-,TRBV6-1,-,CASSEQGPGELFF,TGTGCCAGCAGTGAGCAGGGGCCCGGGGAGCTGTTTTTT
TRBJ2-7,-,TRBV7-9,TRBD2,CASSRGVAGDSPSYEQYF,TGTGCCAGCAGCCGGGGGGTAGCGGGAGATTCTCCCTCCTACGAGCAGTACTTC
TRBJ2-6,-,TRBV6-1,-,CASIPSLVANVLTF,TGTGCCAGCATCCCATCCCTGGTGGCCAACGTCCTGACTTTC
TRBJ2-1,-,TRBV7-2,-,CASSRDFKAYNEQFF,TGTGCCAGCAGCCGGGACTTTAAAGCCTACAATGAGCAGTTCTTC
TRBJ2-7,-,TRBV7-9,-,CASSLVGGTYEQYF,TGTGCCAGCAGCTTAGTAGGGGGAACCTACGAGCAGTACTTC
TRBJ1-1,-,TRBV13,-,CASSARTAEAFF,TGTGCCAGCAGCGCCCGGACGGCTGAAGCTTTCTTT
TRBJ2-2,-,TRBV11-2,-,CASNLPRGADTGELFF,TGTGCCAGCAACCTACCTCGAGGGGCGGACACCGGGGAGCTGTTTTTT
TRBJ2-1,-,TRBV11-2,TRBD2,CASSFGLTGTSGKYNEQFF,TGTGCCAGCAGCTTCGGGTTGACCGGGACTAGCGGCAAATACAATGAGCAGTTCTTC
TRBJ1-1,-,TRBV27,-,CASSFAGATEAFF,TGTGCCAGCAGTTTTGCAGGGGCCACTGAAGCTTTCTTT
TRBJ2-7,-,TRBV2,TRBD2,CASSTSGSPYEQYF,TGTGCCAGCAGTACTAGCGGGAGTCCCTACGAGCAGTACTTC
TRBJ2-1,-,TRBV27,-,CASSGVSPNEQFF,TGTGCCAGCAGTGGGGTTAGTCCTAATGAGCAGTTCTTC
TRBJ2-7,-,TRBV19,TRBD2,CASSQAGAYEQYF,TGTGCCAGTAGCCAAGCGGGGGCCTACGAGCAGTACTTC
TRBJ2-1,-,TRBV5-1,-,CASSPSLNEQFF,TGCGCCAGCAGCCCCTCCCTCAATGAGCAGTTCTTC
TRBJ1-1,-,TRBV19,-,CASSGSPEAFF,TGTGCCAGTAGTGGCTCACCTGAAGCTTTCTTT
TRBJ1-5,-,TRBV20-1,-,CSAGRPQHF,TGCAGTGCTGGGAGGCCCCAGCATTTT
TRBJ2-1,-,TRBV7-2,-,CASSSRTALGPYNEQFF,TGTGCCAGCAGTTCTAGGACAGCCCTTGGACCCTACAATGAGCAGTTCTTC
TRBJ2-7,-,TRBV5-1,TRBD1,CASSLGQGSYEQYF,TGCGCCAGCAGCTTGGGACAGGGGAGCTACGAGCAGTACTTC
TRBJ1-3,-,TRBV7-9,-,CASSLMAGNTIYF,TGTGCCAGCAGCTTGATGGCTGGAAACACCATATATTTT
TRBJ1-2,-,TRBV29-1,-,CSVEVQERDTGLYGYTF,TGCAGCGTTGAAGTCCAGGAACGGGACACCGGTCTCTATGGCTACACCTTC
TRBJ2-2,-,TRBV7-6,-,CASSLGIPDTGELFF,TGTGCCAGCAGCCTCGGGATCCCGGACACCGGGGAGCTGTTTTTT
TRBJ1-2,once,TRBV25-1,TRBD1,CASSEISTGVYTF,TGTGCCAGCAGTGAAATTTCCACAGGGGTCTACACCTTC
TRBJ1-5,-,TRBV7-9,-,CASRTDNQPQHF,TGTGCCAGCAGGACAGACAATCAGCCCCAGCATTTT
TRBJ2-7,-,TRBV5-6,-,CASSLRLDYSLQYF,TGTGCCAGCAGCCTAAGGCTTGACTACTCTCTACAGTACTTC